This T cell receptor (beta chain) was observed in a study of blood T cells in healthy people across ages. This clonotype was detected a few times. This CDR3 is 11 amino acids long. V was shortened by 7 bases and J by 1 base, with 7 bases between the two germline ends. Germline CDR1 SQVTM, CDR2 ANQGSEA. A J-beta primer mix and a sample-barcoded 5' primer were used in a second PCR of about 7 to 12 cycles. In TCRdb, the 5' RACE reads were re-called with MiXCR into one record per CDR3 protein. The repertoire holds roughly 1,500,000 distinct CDR3 sequences, around 35% seen once, with about 11% in the top ten.

The sample consisted of blood. The gene calls are TRBV29-1 and TRBJ1-1; no reliable D call. The source of this sequence is a woman younger than 45 in good health. The CDR3 reads CSGWENTEAFF. The CDR3 DNA is TGCAGCGGGTGGGAGAACACTGAAGCTTTCTTT.